This TCR beta chain derives from a study of OX40 agonist ivuxolimab in advanced cancers. Overall study context: Dose-escalation subjects each had hepatocellular carcinoma, melanoma, renal cell or head and neck cancer. People who had prior anti-PD-1, anti-PD-L1 or anti-CTLA-4 therapy could take part, and 35% to 50% had some. Regarding the study as a whole: It was also the case that some nonresponders had low normalized T-cell clonal expansion.

V was pared by 1 base and J by 2 bases, with 7 bases between. The CDR3 length is 14 residues. Per the germline V gene, CDR1 is SGHTA and CDR2 is FQGNSA. Sequencing used immunoSEQ multiplex PCR; TCRdb keeps in-frame clones, though not all of them. This repertoire shows about 20,000 clones, more than 70% found once; its top ten account for 25% to 30%. Peripheral blood came from all dose cohorts at three timepoints. For this clone: Its antigen is unknown.

The specimen comprised CD4+ or CD8+ T cells sorted from blood, sampled in a trial of the OX40 agonist ivuxolimab. The TCR was taken from an adult with an advanced solid tumor such as melanoma, head and neck, liver or kidney cancer. The chain is built from TRBV7-2 and TRBJ2-3; unclear D gene. The CDR3 sequence is CASSLGLTTDTQYF. The CDR3 DNA is TGTGCCAGCAGCTTAGGACTGACCACAGATACGCAGTATTTT.